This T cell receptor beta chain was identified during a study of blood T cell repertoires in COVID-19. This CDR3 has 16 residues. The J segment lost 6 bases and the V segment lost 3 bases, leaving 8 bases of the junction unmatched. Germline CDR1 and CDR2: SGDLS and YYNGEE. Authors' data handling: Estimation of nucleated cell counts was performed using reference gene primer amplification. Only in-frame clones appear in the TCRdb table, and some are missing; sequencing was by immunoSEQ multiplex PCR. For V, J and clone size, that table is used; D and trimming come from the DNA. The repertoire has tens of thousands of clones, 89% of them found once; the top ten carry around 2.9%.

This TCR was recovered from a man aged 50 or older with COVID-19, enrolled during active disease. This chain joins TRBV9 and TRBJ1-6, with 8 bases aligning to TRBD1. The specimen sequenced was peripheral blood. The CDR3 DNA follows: TGTGCCAGCAGCGCAACGGACAGGGTGGGTAATTCACCCCTCCACTTT. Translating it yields CASSATDRVGNSPLHF.